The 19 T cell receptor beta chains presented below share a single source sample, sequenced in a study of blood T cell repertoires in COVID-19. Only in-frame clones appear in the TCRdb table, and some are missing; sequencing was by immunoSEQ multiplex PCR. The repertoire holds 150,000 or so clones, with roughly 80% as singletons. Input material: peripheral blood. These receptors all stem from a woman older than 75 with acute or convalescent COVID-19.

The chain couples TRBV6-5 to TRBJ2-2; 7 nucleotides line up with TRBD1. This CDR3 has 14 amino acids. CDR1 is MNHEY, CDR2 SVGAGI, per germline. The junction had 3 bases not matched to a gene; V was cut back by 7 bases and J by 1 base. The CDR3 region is CASKGARNTGELFF. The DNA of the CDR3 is TGTGCCAGCAAGGGGGCGCGGAACACCGGGGAGCTGTTTTTT.

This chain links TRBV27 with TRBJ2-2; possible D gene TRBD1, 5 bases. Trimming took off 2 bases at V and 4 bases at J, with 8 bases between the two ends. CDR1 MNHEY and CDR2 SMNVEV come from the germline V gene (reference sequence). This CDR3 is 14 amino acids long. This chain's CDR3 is CASSLLGVTGELFF. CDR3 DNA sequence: TGTGCCAGCAGTTTACTAGGGGTCACCGGGGAGCTGTTTTTT.

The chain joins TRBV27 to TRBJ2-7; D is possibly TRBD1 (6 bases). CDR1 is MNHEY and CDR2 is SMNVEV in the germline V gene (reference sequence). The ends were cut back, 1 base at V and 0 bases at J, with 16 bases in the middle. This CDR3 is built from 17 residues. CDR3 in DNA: TGTGCCAGCAGTTTATTATTTACAGGGAACCCCTCCTACGAGCAGTACTTC. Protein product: CASSLLFTGNPSYEQYF.

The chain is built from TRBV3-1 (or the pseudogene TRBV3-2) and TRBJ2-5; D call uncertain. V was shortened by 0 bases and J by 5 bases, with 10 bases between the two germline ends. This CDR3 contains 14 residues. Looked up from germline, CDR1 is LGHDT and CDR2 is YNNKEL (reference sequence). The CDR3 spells CASSQDSLPETQYF. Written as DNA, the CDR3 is TGTGCCAGCAGCCAAGATTCCCTCCCCGAGACCCAGTACTTC.

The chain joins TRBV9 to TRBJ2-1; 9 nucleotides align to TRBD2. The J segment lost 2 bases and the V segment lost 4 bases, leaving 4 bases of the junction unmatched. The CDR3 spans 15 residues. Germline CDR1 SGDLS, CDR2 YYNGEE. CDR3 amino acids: CASSPRLAAYNEQFF. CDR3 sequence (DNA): TGTGCCAGCAGCCCCCGACTAGCGGCCTACAATGAGCAGTTCTTC.

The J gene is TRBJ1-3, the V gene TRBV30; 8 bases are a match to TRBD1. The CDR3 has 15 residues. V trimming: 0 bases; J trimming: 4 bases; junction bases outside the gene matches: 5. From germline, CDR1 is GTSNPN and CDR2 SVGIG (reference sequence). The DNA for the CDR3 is TGTGCCTGGAGTGTACGGACAGGGCTCGGAAACACCATATATTTT. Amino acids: CAWSVRTGLGNTIYF.

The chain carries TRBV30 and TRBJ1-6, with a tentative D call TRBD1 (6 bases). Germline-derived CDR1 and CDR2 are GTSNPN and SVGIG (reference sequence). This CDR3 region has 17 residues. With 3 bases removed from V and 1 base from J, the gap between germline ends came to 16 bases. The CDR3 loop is CAWSTSGGPSYNSPLHF. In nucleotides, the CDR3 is TGTGCCTGGAGCACCTCCGGGGGGCCGTCCTATAATTCACCCCTCCACTTT. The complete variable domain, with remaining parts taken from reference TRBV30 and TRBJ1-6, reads SQTIHQWPATLVQPVGSPLSLECTVEGTSNPNLYWYRQAAGRGLQLLFYSVGIGQISSEVPQNLSASRPQDRQFILSSKKLLLSDSGFYLCAWSTSGGPSYNSPLHFGNGTRLTVT.

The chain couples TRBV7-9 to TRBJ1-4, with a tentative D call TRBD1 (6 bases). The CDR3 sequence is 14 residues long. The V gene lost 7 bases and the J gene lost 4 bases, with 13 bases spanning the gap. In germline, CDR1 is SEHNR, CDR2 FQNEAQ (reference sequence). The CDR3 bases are TGTGCCAGCACCTCTTTAGGGGGTAATGAAAAACTGTTTTTT. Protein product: CASTSLGGNEKLFF.

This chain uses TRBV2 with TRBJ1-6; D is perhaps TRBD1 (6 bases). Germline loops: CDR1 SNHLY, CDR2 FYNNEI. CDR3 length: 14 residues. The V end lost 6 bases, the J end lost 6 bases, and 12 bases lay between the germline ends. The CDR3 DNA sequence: TGTGCCAGCAGCGACGACAGGATTAATTCACCCCTCCACTTT. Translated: CASSDDRINSPLHF.

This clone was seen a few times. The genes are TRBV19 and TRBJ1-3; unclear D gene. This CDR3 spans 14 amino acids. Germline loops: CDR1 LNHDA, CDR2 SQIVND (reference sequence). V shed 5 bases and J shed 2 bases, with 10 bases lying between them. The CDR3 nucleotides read TGTGCCAGTAGTCTTCGGGTAACTGGAAACACCATATATTTT. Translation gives CASSLRVTGNTIYF. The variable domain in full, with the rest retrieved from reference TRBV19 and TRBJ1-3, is DGGITQSPKYLFRKEGQNVTLSCEQNLNHDAMYWYRQDPGQGLRLIYYSQIVNDFQKGDIAEGYSVSREKKESFPLTVTSAQKNPTAFYLCASSLRVTGNTIYFGEGSWLTVV.

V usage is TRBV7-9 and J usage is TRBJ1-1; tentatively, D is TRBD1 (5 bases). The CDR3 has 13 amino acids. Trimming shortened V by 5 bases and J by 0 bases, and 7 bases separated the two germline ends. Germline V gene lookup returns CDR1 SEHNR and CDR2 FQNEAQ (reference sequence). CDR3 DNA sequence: TGTGCCAGCAGCCTACAGGTGAACACTGAAGCTTTCTTT. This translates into CASSLQVNTEAFF.

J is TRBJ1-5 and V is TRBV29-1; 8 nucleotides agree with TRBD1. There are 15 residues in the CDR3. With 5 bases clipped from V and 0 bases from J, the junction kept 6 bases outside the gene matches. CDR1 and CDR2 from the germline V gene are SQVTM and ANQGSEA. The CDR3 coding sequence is TGCAGCGTTCAAGGGACAGGTGATAGCAATCAGCCCCAGCATTTT. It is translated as CSVQGTGDSNQPQHF. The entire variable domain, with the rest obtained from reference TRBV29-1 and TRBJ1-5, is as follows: SAVISQKPSRDICQRGTSLTIQCQVDSQVTMMFWYRQQPGQSLTLIATANQGSEATYESGFVIDKFPISRPNLTFSTLTVSNMSPEDSSIYLCSVQGTGDSNQPQHFGDGTRLSIL.

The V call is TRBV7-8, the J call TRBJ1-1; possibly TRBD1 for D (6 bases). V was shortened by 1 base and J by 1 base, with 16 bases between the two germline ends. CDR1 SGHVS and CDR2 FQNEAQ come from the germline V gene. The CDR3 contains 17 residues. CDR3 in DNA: TGTGCCAGCAGCTTAGAGGGTTCGGGACACACGAACACTGAAGCTTTCTTT. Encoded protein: CASSLEGSGHTNTEAFF. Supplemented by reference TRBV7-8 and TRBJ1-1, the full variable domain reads GAGVSQSPRYKVAKRGQDVALRCDPISGHVSLFWYQQALGQGPEFLTYFQNEAQLDKSGLPSDRFFAERPEGSVSTLKIQRTQQEDSAVYLCASSLEGSGHTNTEAFFGQGTRLTVV.

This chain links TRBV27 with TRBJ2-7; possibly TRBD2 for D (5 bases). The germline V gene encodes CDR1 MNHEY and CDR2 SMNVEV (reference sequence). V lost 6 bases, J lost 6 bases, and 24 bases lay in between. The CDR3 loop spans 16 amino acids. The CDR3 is CASRRPGQEGLFEQYF. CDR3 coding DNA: TGTGCCAGCAGACGCCCGGGCCAAGAGGGCTTATTCGAGCAGTACTTC.

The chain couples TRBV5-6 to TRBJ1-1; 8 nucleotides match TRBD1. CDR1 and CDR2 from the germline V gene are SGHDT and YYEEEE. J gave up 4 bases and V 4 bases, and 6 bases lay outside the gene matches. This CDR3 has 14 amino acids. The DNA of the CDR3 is TGTGCCAGCAGCCTGACAGGGGTGGGCACTGAAGCTTTCTTT. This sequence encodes CASSLTGVGTEAFF. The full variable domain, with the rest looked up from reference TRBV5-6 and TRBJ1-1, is DAGVTQSPTHLIKTRGQQVTLRCSPKSGHDTVSWYQQALGQGPQFIFQYYEEEERQRGNFPDRFSGHQFPNYSSELNVNALLLGDSALYLCASSLTGVGTEAFFGQGTRLTVV.

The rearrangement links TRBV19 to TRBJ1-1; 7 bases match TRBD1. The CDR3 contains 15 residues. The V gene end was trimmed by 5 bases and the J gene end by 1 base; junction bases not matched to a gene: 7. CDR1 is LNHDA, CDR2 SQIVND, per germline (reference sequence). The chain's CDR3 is CASSFSGTENTEAFF. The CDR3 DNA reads TGTGCCAGTAGTTTCTCCGGGACAGAGAACACTGAAGCTTTCTTT.

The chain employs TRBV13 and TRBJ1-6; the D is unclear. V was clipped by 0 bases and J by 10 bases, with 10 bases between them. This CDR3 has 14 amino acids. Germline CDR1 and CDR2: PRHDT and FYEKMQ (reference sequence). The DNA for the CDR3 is TGTGCCAGCAGCTTAGGAAGTCTTGGCTCACCCCTCCACTTT. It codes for CASSLGSLGSPLHF.

The CDR3 loop reads CASGSRTYEQYF. The CDR3 DNA reads TGTGCCAGCGGGAGCCGGACCTACGAGCAGTACTTC. V usage is TRBV6-5 and J usage is TRBJ2-7; D may be TRBD2 (5 bases). The CDR3 is 12 residues long. Germline V gene lookup returns CDR1 MNHEY and CDR2 SVGAGI. V was shortened by 8 bases and J by 2 bases, with 10 bases between the two germline ends.

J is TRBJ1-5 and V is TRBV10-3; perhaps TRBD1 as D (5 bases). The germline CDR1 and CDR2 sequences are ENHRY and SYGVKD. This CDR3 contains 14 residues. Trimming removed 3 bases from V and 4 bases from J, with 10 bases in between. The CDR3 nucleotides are TGTGCCATCAGTGAAGGGGCTCAGAATCAGCCCCAGCATTTT. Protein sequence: CAISEGAQNQPQHF.